A single sample gave rise to the 19 T cell receptor beta chains below, sequenced in a study of CD8 T cells in Susac syndrome. RNA was extracted with the RNeasy kit, and a quantity of roughly 0.5 to 1 ug was reverse transcribed using random hexamers. TCRdb used MiXCR to reprocess the immunoSEQ multiplex PCR reads, holding one entry per CDR3 protein. The repertoire holds approximately 180,000 distinct CDR3 sequences, 75% to 95% seen once, with 0.087% in the top ten. Sequenced: CD4+ T cells from PBMCs. Receptor source: a human donor with Susac syndrome.

The rearrangement joins TRBV7-3 to TRBJ1-4; D is ambiguous. V was trimmed by 2 bases and J by 15 bases, leaving 16 bases between them. Germline CDR1 SGHTA, CDR2 FQGTGA. This CDR3 comprises 13 residues. The chain's CDR3 is CASSLAREGVVFF. As DNA, the CDR3 is TGTGCCAGCAGCTTAGCGAGGGAGGGCGTGGTGTTTTTT.

The chain has TRBV5-1 and TRBJ1-5; a possible D gene is TRBD1 (5 bases). V shed 3 bases and J shed 10 bases, with 17 bases lying between them. This CDR3 is 14 amino acids long. Germline lookup yields CDR1 SGHRS and CDR2 YFSETQ. DNA for the CDR3: TGCGCCAGCAGCTCCGGTGGGGGGATGGAACCCCAGCATTTT. As protein: CASSSGGGMEPQHF.

The chain joins TRBV2 to TRBJ2-1; D might be TRBD2 (6 bases). Germline CDR1 SNHLY, CDR2 FYNNEI. V was shortened by 6 bases and J by 9 bases, with 9 bases between the two germline ends. The CDR3 is made up of 11 amino acids. As DNA, the CDR3 is TGTGCCAGCAGAACTAGCTCTGAGCAGTTCTTC. This encodes CASRTSSEQFF.

This clonotype was picked up a small number of times. The genes are TRBV2 and TRBJ1-1; a possible D gene is TRBD1 (6 bases). Trimming removed 3 bases at V and 0 bases at J, with 8 bases between. The CDR3 covers 14 residues. Looked up from germline, CDR1 is SNHLY and CDR2 is FYNNEI. The CDR3 sequence is CASSDQGMNTEAFF. The CDR3 DNA sequence: TGTGCCAGCAGTGACCAGGGGATGAACACTGAAGCTTTCTTT.

V is TRBV5-1 and J is TRBJ1-1; D call uncertain. The V and J ends lost 0 bases and 0 bases respectively, with 9 bases between them. The CDR3 has 15 residues. CDR1 and CDR2 (germline): SGHRS, YFSETQ. The CDR3 DNA follows: TGCGCCAGCAGCTTGGAAAGGGCCATGAACACTGAAGCTTTCTTT. Protein sequence: CASSLERAMNTEAFF. Full variable domain (remainder filled in from reference TRBV5-1 and TRBJ1-1): KAGVTQTPRYLIKTRGQQVTLSCSPISGHRSVSWYQQTPGQGLQFLFEYFSETQRNKGNFPGRFSGRQFSNSRSEMNVSTLELGDSALYLCASSLERAMNTEAFFGQGTRLTVV.

The chain has TRBV20-1 and TRBJ2-7; possibly TRBD1 for D (6 bases). V lost 3 bases and J 4 bases, leaving 19 bases between the germline ends. CDR3 length equals 15 residues. Germline CDR1 DFQATT, CDR2 SNEGSKA (reference sequence). The CDR3, as DNA: TGCAGTGCTAGCGTTACAGGGTCTACCACGTACGAGCAGTACTTC. Translated: CSASVTGSTTYEQYF.

The chain couples TRBV7-9 to TRBJ1-3; D remains unclear. Germline CDR1 is SEHNR and CDR2 is FQNEAQ (reference sequence). V lost 4 bases and J lost 4, with 17 bases in between. The CDR3 consists of 16 residues. The chain's CDR3 is CASSSSGLTRGNTIYF. The CDR3 region has the DNA TGTGCCAGCAGCTCCTCCGGGCTAACGAGGGGAAACACCATATATTTT. The whole variable domain, remainder taken from reference TRBV7-9 and TRBJ1-3, is DTGVSQNPRHKITKRGQNVTFRCDPISEHNRLYWYRQTLGQGPEFLTYFQNEAQLEKSRLLSDRFSAERPKGSFSTLEIQRTEQGDSAMYLCASSSSGLTRGNTIYFGEGSWLTVV.

V usage is TRBV19 and J usage is TRBJ1-2; D possibly corresponds to TRBD1 (5 bases). The germline gives CDR1 LNHDA, CDR2 SQIVND (reference sequence). This CDR3 is 23 amino acids long. Trimming pared 3 bases from V and 0 bases from J, leaving 35 bases between. The DNA for the CDR3 is TGTGCCAGTAGTATTCGGCCCGGACAAAAGAACCCGGGCCATTTAAACGCTAACTATGGCTACACCTTC. It yields the protein CASSIRPGQKNPGHLNANYGYTF.

The rearrangement joins TRBV18 to TRBJ2-6; D is unresolved. V gave up 4 bases and J gave up 0 bases, with 4 bases separating them. Germline CDR1 KGHSH, CDR2 LQKENI. This CDR3 is 14 amino acids long. CDR3: CASSQDSGANVLTF. The CDR3, as DNA: TGTGCCAGCTCACAGGACTCTGGGGCCAACGTCCTGACTTTC.

This clonotype was observed once. As DNA, the CDR3 is TGTGCCTGGAGTGTAAGGGGGACCCAGTACTTC. Translation gives CAWSVRGTQYF. The V gene is TRBV30, the J gene TRBJ2-5; the D gene is possibly TRBD1 (5 bases). CDR1 is GTSNPN and CDR2 is SVGIG in the germline V gene (reference sequence). This CDR3 region has 11 residues. Trimming left V 0 bases short and J 7 bases short, with 6 bases between. The whole variable domain, remainder taken from reference TRBV30 and TRBJ2-5, is SQTIHQWPATLVQPVGSPLSLECTVEGTSNPNLYWYRQAAGRGLQLLFYSVGIGQISSEVPQNLSASRPQDRQFILSSKKLLLSDSGFYLCAWSVRGTQYFGPGTRLLVL.

The chain recombines TRBV24-1 with TRBJ2-3, with unresolved D. The CDR3 is made up of 17 amino acids. Germline values: CDR1 KGHDR, CDR2 SFDVKD. V dropped 1 base and J dropped 2 bases, with 15 bases sitting between them. CDR3 loop: CATSDFSSGTATDTQYF. The CDR3 coding sequence is TGTGCCACCAGTGATTTTTCGTCCGGCACAGCCACAGATACGCAGTATTTT.

This clonotype was recorded only once. The rearrangement links TRBV5-1 to TRBJ1-2; D gene uncertain. V was cut by 0 bases and J by 6 bases, with 15 bases left in between. CDR1 is SGHRS and CDR2 is YFSETQ in the germline V gene. This CDR3 contains 15 residues. The CDR3 DNA sequence: TGCGCCAGCAGCTTGGAACGATTGAGCCGCCATGGCTACACCTTC. Translating it yields CASSLERLSRHGYTF.

This chain joins TRBV7-3 and TRBJ2-7; 7 bases align to TRBD1. The V gene's germline CDR1 is SGHTA and CDR2 FQGTGA. The CDR3 length is 13 residues. V shed 0 bases and J 5 bases; nucleotides not matched to a gene: 1. The CDR3 protein is CASSLTGGDEQYF. The CDR3, as DNA: TGTGCCAGCAGCTTAACAGGGGGCGACGAGCAGTACTTC.

The V gene is TRBV5-4, the J gene TRBJ2-5; D is undetermined. V was cut by 2 bases and J by 1 base, with 6 bases left in between. Per germline, CDR1 SGHNT and CDR2 YYREEE (reference sequence). The CDR3 has 13 residues. CDR3 DNA: TGTGCCAGCAGCTTCGACATCCAAGAGACCCAGTACTTC. This codes for CASSFDIQETQYF.

V is TRBV29-1 and J is TRBJ2-3; 8 nucleotides align to TRBD2. The germline gives CDR1 SQVTM, CDR2 ANQGSEA. V lost 1 base and J lost 0; bases outside the gene matches: 6. CDR3 length: 16 amino acids. CDR3 amino acids: CSVEATSGTSTDTQYF. The CDR3 DNA follows: TGCAGCGTTGAAGCTACTAGCGGTACTAGCACAGATACGCAGTATTTT.

This chain links TRBV14 with TRBJ1-2, with 8 positions matching TRBD1. The germline CDR1 and CDR2 sequences are SGHDN and FVKESK. The ends lost 1 base at V and 8 bases at J; junction bases unmatched: 6. CDR3 length equals 14 residues. The CDR3 reads CASSQGQGAKGYTF. In DNA form, the CDR3 reads TGTGCCAGCAGCCAAGGTCAGGGGGCAAAAGGCTACACCTTC.

The rearrangement links TRBV30 to TRBJ2-2; D gene uncertain. Germline CDR1 and CDR2: GTSNPN and SVGIG (reference sequence). Trimming left V 2 bases short and J 4 bases short, with 5 bases between. This CDR3 spans 12 amino acids. As DNA, the CDR3 is TGTGCCTGGAGTTTGGGCACCGGGGAGCTGTTTTTT. Translated, it gives CAWSLGTGELFF.

This clonotype was seen just once. The CDR3, as DNA: TGTGCCAGCAAGTCTTGGGGGGGAGAGACCCAGTACTTC. It is translated as CASKSWGGETQYF. The rearrangement joins TRBV7-2 to TRBJ2-5, with 7 bases matching TRBD2. The CDR3 totals 13 residues. Germline CDR1 SGHTA, CDR2 FQGNSA. J was trimmed by 4 bases and V by 7 bases; bases with no gene match: 6.

This chain connects TRBV20-1 to TRBJ1-5; the D is unclear. The CDR3 is 14 amino acids. With 0 bases removed from V and 6 bases from J, the gap between germline ends came to 12 bases. Germline V gene lookup returns CDR1 DFQATT and CDR2 SNEGSKA (reference sequence). This CDR3 is CSARDRTRGQPQHF. CDR3 nucleotide sequence: TGCAGTGCTAGAGATAGAACCCGGGGTCAGCCCCAGCATTTT.